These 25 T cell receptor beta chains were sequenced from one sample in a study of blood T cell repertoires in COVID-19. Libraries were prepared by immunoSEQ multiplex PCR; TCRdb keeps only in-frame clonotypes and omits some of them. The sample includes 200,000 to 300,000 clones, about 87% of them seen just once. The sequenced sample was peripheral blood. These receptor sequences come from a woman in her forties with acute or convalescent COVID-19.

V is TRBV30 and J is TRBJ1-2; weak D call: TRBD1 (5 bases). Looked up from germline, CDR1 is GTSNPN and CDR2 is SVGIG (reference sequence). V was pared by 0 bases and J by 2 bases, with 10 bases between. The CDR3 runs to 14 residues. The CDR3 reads CAWSVRRQNYGYTF. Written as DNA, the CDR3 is TGTGCCTGGAGTGTACGCAGACAGAACTATGGCTACACCTTC. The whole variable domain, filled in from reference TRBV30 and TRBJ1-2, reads SQTIHQWPATLVQPVGSPLSLECTVEGTSNPNLYWYRQAAGRGLQLLFYSVGIGQISSEVPQNLSASRPQDRQFILSSKKLLLSDSGFYLCAWSVRRQNYGYTFGSGTRLTVV.

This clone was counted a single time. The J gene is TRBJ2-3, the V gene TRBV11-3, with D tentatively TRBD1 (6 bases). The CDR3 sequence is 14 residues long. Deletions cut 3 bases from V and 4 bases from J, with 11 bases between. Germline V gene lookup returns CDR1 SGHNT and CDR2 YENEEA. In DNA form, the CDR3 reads TGTGCCAGCAGCTTCAGCAGGGGCTCAGATACGCAGTATTTT. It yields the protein CASSFSRGSDTQYF. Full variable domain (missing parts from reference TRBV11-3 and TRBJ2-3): EAGVVQSPRYKIIEKKQPVAFWCNPISGHNTLYWYLQNLGQGPELLIRYENEEAVDDSQLPKDRFSAERLKGVDSTLKIQPAELGDSAVYLCASSFSRGSDTQYFGPGTRLTVL.

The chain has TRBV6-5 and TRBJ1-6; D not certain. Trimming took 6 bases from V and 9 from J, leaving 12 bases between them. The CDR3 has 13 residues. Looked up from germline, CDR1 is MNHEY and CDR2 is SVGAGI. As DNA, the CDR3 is TGTGCCAGCAGGGGAGGTCAGAGTTCACCCCTCCACTTT. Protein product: CASRGGQSSPLHF.

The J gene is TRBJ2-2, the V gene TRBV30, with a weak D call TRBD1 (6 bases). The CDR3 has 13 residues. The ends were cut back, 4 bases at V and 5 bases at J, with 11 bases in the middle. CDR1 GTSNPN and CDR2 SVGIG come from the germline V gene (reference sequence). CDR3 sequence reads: CAWNRVPTGELFF. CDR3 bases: TGTGCCTGGAACAGGGTCCCTACCGGGGAGCTGTTTTTT.

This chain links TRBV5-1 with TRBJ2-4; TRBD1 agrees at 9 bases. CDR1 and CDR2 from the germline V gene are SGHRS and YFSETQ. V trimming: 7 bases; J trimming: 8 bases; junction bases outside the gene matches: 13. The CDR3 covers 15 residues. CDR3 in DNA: TGCGCCAGCGCGGATGAACGACAGGGGGGTGACATTCAGTACTTC. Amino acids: CASADERQGGDIQYF. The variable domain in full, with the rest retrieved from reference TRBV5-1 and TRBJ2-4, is KAGVTQTPRYLIKTRGQQVTLSCSPISGHRSVSWYQQTPGQGLQFLFEYFSETQRNKGNFPGRFSGRQFSNSRSEMNVSTLELGDSALYLCASADERQGGDIQYFGAGTRLSVL.

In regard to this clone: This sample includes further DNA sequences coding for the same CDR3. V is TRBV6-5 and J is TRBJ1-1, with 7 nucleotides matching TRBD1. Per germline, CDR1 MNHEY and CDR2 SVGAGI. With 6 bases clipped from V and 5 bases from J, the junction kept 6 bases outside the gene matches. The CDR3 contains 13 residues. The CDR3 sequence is CASSPGGRTEAFF. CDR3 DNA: TGTGCCAGCAGCCCAGGGGGGAGGACTGAAGCTTTCTTT.

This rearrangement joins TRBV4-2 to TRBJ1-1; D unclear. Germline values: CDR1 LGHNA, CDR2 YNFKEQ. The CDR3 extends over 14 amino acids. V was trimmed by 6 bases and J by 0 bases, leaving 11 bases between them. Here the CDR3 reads CASRPEAVNTEAFF. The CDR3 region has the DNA TGTGCCAGCAGACCTGAGGCGGTGAACACTGAAGCTTTCTTT.

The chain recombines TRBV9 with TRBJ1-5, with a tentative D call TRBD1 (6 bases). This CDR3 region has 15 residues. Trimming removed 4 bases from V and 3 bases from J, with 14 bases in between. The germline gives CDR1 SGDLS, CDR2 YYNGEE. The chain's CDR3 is CASSSGGDNNQPQHF. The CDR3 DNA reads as TGTGCCAGCAGCTCGGGGGGGGACAACAATCAGCCCCAGCATTTT.

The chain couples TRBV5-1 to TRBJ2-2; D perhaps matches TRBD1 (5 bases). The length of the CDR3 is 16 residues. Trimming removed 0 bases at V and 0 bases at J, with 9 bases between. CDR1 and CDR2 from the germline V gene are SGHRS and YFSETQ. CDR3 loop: CASSLDRYANTGELFF. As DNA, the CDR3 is TGCGCCAGCAGCTTGGACAGGTACGCGAACACCGGGGAGCTGTTTTTT.

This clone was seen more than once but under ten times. CDR3 protein: CASIHTPGGVTDTQYF. CDR3 sequence (DNA): TGCGCCAGCATCCATACCCCGGGGGGGGTCACAGATACGCAGTATTTT. This chain connects TRBV5-1 to TRBJ2-3; 8 bases map to TRBD2. Germline assignment: CDR1 SGHRS and CDR2 YFSETQ. The CDR3 has 16 amino acids. J lost 2 bases, V lost 6 bases, and 11 bases had no gene match.

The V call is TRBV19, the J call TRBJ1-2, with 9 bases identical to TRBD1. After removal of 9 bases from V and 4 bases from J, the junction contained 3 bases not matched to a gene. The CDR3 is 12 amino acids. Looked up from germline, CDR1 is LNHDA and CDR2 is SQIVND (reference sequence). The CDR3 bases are TGTGCCAGAAAACAGGGGGCCTATGGCTACACCTTC. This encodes CARKQGAYGYTF.

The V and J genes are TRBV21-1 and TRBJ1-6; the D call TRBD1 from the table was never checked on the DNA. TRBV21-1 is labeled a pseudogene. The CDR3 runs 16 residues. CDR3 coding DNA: TGTGCCAGCAGCAAAGAGGGCAGGGCCCTCAATTCACCCCTCCACTTT. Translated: CASSKEGRALNSPLHF.

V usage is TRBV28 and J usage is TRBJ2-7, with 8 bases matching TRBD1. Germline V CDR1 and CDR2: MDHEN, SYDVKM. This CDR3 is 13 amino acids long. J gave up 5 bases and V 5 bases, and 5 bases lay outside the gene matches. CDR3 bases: TGTGCCAGCAGTGCGGACAGGGCCGACGAGCAGTACGTC. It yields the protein CASSADRADEQYV.

CDR3 protein: CASNTGFNEQYV. DNA for the CDR3: TGTGCCAGCAACACAGGGTTCAACGAGCAGTACGTC. This sequence joins TRBV6-5 and TRBJ2-7, with D perhaps matching TRBD1 (6 bases). V was clipped by 7 bases and J by 5 bases, with 12 bases between them. Per the germline V gene, CDR1 is MNHEY and CDR2 is SVGAGI. This CDR3 spans 12 amino acids.

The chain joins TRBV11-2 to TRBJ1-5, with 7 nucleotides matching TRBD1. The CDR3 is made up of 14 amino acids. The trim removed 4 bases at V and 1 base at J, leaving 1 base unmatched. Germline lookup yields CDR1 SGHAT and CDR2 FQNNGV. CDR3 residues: CASSSQGSNQPQHF. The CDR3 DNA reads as TGTGCCAGCAGCTCACAGGGGAGCAATCAGCCCCAGCATTTT. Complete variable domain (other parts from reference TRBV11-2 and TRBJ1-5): EAGVAQSPRYKIIEKRQSVAFWCNPISGHATLYWYQQILGQGPKLLIQFQNNGVVDDSQLPKDRFSAERLKGVDSTLKIQPAKLEDSAVYLCASSSQGSNQPQHFGDGTRLSIL.

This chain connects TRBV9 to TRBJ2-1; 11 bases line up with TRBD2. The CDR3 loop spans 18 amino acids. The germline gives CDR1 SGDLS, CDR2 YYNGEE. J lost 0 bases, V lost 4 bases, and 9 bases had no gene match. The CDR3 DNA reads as TGTGCCAGCAGCCCCCGTAGCGGGGGGGCGAGCTCCTACAATGAGCAGTTCTTC. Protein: CASSPRSGGASSYNEQFF.

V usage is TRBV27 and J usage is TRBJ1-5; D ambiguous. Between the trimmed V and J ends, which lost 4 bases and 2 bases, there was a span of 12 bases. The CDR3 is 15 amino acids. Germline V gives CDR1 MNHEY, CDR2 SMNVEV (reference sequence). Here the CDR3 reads CASSWSGVGNQPQHF. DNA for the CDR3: TGTGCCAGCAGTTGGAGCGGGGTCGGCAATCAGCCCCAGCATTTT.

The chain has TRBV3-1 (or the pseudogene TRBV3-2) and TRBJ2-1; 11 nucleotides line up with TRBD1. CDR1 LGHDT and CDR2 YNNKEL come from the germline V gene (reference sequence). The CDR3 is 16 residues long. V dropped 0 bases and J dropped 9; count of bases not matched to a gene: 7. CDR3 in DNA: TGTGCCAGCAGCCAAGACGATGGACAGGGGGCCCTTGAGCAGTTCTTC. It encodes CASSQDDGQGALEQFF.

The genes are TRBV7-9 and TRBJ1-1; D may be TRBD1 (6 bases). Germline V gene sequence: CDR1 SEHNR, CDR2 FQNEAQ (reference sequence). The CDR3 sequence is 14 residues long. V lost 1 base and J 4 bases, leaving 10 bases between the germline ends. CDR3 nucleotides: TGTGCCAGCAGCTTAGAGGGCAGGGGCACTGAAGCTTTCTTT. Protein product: CASSLEGRGTEAFF. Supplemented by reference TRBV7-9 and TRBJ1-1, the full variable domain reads DTGVSQNPRHKITKRGQNVTFRCDPISEHNRLYWYRQTLGQGPEFLTYFQNEAQLEKSRLLSDRFSAERPKGSFSTLEIQRTEQGDSAMYLCASSLEGRGTEAFFGQGTRLTVV.

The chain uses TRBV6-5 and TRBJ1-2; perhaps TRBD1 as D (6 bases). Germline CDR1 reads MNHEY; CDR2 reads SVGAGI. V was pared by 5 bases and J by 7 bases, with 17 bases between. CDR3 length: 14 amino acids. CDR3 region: CASSPGQGLVGYTF. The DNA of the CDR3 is TGTGCCAGCAGTCCCGGGCAGGGGCTGGTTGGCTACACCTTC.

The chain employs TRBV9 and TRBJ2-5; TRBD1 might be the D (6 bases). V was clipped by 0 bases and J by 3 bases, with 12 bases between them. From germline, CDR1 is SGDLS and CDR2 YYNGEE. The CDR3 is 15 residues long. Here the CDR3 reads CASSVVQGRKETQYF. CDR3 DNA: TGTGCCAGCAGCGTAGTCCAGGGGCGGAAAGAGACCCAGTACTTC. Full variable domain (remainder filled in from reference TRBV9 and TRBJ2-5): DSGVTQTPKHLITATGQRVTLRCSPRSGDLSVYWYQQSLDQGLQFLIQYYNGEERAKGNILERFSAQQFPDLHSELNLSSLELGDSALYFCASSVVQGRKETQYFGPGTRLLVL.

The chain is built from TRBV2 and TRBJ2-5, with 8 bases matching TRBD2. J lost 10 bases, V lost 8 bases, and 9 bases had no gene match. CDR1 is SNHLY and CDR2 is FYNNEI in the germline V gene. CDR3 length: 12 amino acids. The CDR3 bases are TGTGCCAGCGGGGACGGGAGGGGGATCCAGTACTTC. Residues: CASGDGRGIQYF. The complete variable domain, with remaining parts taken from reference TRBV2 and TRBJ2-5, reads EPEVTQTPSHQVTQMGQEVILRCVPISNHLYFYWYRQILGQKVEFLVSFYNNEISEKSEIFDDQFSVERPDGSNFTLKIRSTKLEDSAMYFCASGDGRGIQYFGPGTRLLVL.

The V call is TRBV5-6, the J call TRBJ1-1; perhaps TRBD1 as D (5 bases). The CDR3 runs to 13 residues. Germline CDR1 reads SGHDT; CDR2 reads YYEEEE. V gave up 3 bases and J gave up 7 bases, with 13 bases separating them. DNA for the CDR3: TGTGCCAGCAGCTACGGGGGATCCGTTGAAGCTTTCTTT. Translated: CASSYGGSVEAFF.

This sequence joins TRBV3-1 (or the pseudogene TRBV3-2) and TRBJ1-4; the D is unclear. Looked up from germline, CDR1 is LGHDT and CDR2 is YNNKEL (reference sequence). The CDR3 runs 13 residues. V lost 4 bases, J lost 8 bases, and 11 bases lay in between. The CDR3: CASSPPGYEKLFF. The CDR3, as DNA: TGTGCCAGCAGCCCACCAGGTTACGAAAAACTGTTTTTT.

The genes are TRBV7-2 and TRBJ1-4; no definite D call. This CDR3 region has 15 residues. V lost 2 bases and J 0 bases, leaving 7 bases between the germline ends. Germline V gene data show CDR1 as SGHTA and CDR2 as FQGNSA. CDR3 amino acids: CASSLQIATNEKLFF. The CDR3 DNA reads TGTGCCAGCAGCTTACAGATTGCAACTAATGAAAAACTGTTTTTT.